What follows describes a single TCR beta chain. Its antigen is not identified. Per germline, CDR1 SQVTM and CDR2 ANQGSEA. Trimming at V came to 5 bases and at J to 6 bases, leaving 12 bases not matched to a gene. This CDR3 has 14 amino acids. The sample originates from a study of beta chain features in type 1 diabetes. The whole isolated RNA underwent reverse transcription, so sequencing captured expressed TCRB transcripts. The table came from immunoSEQ multiplex PCR; TCRdb's copy has only in-frame clones and leaves some out. The profile shows 630,000 or so clones, around 15% of them singletons. Findings of the study overall: Within the patient group, naive, central memory and Treg TCRB repertoires appeared more similar to each other than within healthy donors. Insertions were fewer and deletions more numerous at VDJ junctions in type 1 diabetes patients. The study found moderately but significantly shorter TCRB CDR3s in all four CD4+ subsets of Type 1 diabetes patients.

The clonotype originates from a man younger than 35 with type 1 diabetes. The source material was naive CD4+ T cells from blood. V gene TRBV29-1 combines with J gene TRBJ1-1, with 7 bases identical to TRBD1. The CDR3 loop is CSVRPQGMGSEAFF. CDR3 nucleotides: TGCAGCGTTCGCCCACAGGGGATGGGGTCTGAAGCTTTCTTT.